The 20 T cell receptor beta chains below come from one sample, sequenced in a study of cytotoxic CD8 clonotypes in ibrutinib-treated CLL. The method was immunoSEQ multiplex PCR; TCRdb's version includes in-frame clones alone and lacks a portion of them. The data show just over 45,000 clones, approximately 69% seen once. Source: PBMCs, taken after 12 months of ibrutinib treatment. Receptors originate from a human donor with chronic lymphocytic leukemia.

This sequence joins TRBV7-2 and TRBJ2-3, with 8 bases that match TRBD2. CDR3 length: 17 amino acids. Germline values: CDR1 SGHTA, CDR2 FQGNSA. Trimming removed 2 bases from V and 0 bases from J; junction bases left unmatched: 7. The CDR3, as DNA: TGTGCCAGCAGCTTATACGGGGGGGCCGAGAGCACAGATACGCAGTATTTT. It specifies CASSLYGGAESTDTQYF.

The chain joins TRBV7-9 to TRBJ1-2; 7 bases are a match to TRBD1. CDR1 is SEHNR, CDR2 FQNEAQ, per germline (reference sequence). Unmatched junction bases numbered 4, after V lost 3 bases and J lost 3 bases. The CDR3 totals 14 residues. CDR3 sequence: CASSLYGTDYGYTF. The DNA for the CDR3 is TGTGCCAGCAGCTTGTACGGGACAGACTATGGCTACACCTTC.

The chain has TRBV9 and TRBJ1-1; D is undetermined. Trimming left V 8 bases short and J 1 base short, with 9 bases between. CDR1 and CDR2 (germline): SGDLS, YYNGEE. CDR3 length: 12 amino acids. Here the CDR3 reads CASSRANTEAFF. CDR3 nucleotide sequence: TGTGCCAGTTCCCGGGCGAACACTGAAGCTTTCTTT.

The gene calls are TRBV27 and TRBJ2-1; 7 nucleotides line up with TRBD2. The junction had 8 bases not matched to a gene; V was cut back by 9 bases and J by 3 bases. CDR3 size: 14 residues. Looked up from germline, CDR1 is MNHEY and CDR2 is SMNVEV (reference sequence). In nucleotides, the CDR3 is TGTGCCAGTGCGGGGGTCGAACACTACAATGAGCAGTTCTTC. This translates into CASAGVEHYNEQFF.

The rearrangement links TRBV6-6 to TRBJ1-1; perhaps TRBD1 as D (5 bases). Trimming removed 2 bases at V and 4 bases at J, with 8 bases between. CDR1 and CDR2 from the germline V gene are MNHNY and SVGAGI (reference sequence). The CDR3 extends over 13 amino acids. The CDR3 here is CASSYLGGTEAFF. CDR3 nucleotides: TGTGCCAGCAGTTACCTCGGGGGCACTGAAGCTTTCTTT.

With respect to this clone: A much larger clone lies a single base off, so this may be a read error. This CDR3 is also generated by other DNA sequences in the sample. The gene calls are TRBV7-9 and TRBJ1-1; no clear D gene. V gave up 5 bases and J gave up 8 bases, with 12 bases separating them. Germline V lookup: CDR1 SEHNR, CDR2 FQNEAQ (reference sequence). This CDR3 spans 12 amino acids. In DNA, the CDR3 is TGTGCCAGCAGCGCAGCGGTCACCGAAGCTTTCTTT. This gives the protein CASSAAVTEAFF. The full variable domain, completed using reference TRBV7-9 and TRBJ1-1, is DTGVSQNPRHKITKRGQNVTFRCDPISEHNRLYWYRQTLGQGPEFLTYFQNEAQLEKSRLLSDRFSAERPKGSFSTLEIQRTEQGDSAMYLCASSAAVTEAFFGQGTRLTVV.

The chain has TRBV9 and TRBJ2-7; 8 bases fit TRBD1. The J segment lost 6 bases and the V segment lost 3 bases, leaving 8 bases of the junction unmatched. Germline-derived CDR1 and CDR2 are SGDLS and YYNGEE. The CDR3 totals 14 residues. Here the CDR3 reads CASSARTGTAEQYF. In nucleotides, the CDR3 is TGTGCCAGCAGCGCCCGGACAGGGACGGCCGAGCAGTACTTC.

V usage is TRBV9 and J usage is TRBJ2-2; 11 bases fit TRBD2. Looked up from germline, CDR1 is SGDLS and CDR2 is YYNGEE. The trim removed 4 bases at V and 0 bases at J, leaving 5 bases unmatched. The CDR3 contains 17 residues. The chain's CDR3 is CASSIPSGGSNTGELFF. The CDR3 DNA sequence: TGTGCCAGCAGCATCCCTAGCGGGGGGTCGAACACCGGGGAGCTGTTTTTT.

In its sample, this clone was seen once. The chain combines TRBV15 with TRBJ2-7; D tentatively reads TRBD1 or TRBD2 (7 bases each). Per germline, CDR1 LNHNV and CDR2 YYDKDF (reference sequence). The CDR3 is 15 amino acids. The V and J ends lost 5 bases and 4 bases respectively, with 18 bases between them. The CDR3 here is CATSGGETGRYEQYF. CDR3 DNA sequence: TGTGCCACCAGCGGGGGGGAGACAGGGAGATACGAGCAGTACTTC.

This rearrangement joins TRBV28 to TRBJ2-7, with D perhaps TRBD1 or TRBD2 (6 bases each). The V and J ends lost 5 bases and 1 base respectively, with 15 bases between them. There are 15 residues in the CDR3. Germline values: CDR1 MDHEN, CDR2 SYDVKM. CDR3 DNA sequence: TGTGCCAGCAGTCCCTCGTTAGGGGGGTCCTACGAGCAGTACTTC. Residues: CASSPSLGGSYEQYF.

The DNA of the CDR3 is TGCGCCAGTGCAGGGGGGTCGGACACTGAAGCTTTCTTT. It encodes CASAGGSDTEAFF. The rearrangement joins TRBV5-1 to TRBJ1-1; 7 bases agree with TRBD1. The V and J ends lost 8 bases and 3 bases, in that order; junction bases with no gene match: 7. CDR3 length: 13 amino acids. Germline-derived CDR1 and CDR2 are SGHRS and YFSETQ.

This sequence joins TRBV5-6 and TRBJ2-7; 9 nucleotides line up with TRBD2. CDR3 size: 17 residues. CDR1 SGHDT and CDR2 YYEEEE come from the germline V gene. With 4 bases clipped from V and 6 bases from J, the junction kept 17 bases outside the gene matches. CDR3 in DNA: TGTGCCAGCAGCCTGAGACCTCCGGGACTAGCCGTCGGCGAGCAGTACTTC. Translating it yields CASSLRPPGLAVGEQYF. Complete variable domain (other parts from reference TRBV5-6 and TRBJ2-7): DAGVTQSPTHLIKTRGQQVTLRCSPKSGHDTVSWYQQALGQGPQFIFQYYEEEERQRGNFPDRFSGHQFPNYSSELNVNALLLGDSALYLCASSLRPPGLAVGEQYFGPGTRLTVT.

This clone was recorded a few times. The chain's CDR3 is CASSYKADSYEQYF. Written as DNA, the CDR3 is TGTGCCAGCAGTTACAAAGCAGACTCCTACGAGCAGTACTTC. The chain uses TRBV6-5 and TRBJ2-7; no definite D call. This CDR3 contains 14 residues. Germline V gene data show CDR1 as MNHEY and CDR2 as SVGAGI. The V gene lost 2 bases and the J gene lost 0 bases, with 8 bases spanning the gap.

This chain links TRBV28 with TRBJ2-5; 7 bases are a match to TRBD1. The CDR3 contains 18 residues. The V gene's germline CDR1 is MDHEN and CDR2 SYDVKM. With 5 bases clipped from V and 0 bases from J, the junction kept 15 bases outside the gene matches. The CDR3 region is CASSLPGLGTAYQETQYF. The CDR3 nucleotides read TGTGCCAGCAGTCTTCCCGGATTGGGGACAGCGTACCAAGAGACCCAGTACTTC. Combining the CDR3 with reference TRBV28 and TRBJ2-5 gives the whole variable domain DVKVTQSSRYLVKRTGEKVFLECVQDMDHENMFWYRQDPGLGLRLIYFSYDVKMKEKGDIPEGYSVSREKKERFSLILESASTNQTSMYLCASSLPGLGTAYQETQYFGPGTRLLVL.

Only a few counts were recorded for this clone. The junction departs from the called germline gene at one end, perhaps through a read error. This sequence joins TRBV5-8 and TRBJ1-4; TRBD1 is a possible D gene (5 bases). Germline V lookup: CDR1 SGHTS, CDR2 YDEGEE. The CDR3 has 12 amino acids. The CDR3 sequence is CASSLFTGPQVF. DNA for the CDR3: TGTGCCAGCAGCTTGTTTACGGGACCCCAGGTTTTT.

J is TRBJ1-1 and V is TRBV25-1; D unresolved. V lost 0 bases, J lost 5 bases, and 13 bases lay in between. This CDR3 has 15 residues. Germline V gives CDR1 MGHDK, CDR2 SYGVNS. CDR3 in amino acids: CASSEYGRRGTEAFF. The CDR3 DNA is TGTGCCAGCAGTGAATACGGGCGGCGGGGAACTGAAGCTTTCTTT.

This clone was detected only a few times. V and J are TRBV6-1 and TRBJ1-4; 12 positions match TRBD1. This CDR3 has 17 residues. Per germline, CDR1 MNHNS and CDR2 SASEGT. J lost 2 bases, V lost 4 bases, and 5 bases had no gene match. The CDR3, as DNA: TGTGCCAGCAGTGCCCCGGGACAGGGGGCTACTAATGAAAAACTGTTTTTT. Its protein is CASSAPGQGATNEKLFF.

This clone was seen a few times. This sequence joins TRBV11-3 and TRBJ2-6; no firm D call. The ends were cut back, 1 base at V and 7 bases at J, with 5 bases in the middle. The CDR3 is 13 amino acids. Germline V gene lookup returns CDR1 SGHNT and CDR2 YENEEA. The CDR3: CASSLAAANVLTF. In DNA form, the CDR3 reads TGTGCCAGCAGCTTAGCGGCAGCCAACGTCCTGACTTTC.

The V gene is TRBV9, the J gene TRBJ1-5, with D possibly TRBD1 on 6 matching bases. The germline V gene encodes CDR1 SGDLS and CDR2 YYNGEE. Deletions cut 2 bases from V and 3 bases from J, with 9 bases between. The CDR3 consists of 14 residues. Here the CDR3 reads CASSVGQTNQPQHF. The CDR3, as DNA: TGTGCCAGCAGCGTCGGACAGACCAATCAGCCCCAGCATTTT.

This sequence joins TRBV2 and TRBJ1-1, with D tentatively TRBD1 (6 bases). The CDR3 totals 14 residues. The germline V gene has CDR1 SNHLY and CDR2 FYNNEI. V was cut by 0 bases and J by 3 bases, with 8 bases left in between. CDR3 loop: CASSEAYRDTEAFF. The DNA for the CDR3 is TGTGCCAGCAGTGAAGCCTACAGGGACACTGAAGCTTTCTTT.